The 32 T cell receptor beta chains in this list originate from one sample, sequenced in a study of blood T cell repertoires in COVID-19. Repertoires were generated with immunoSEQ multiplex PCR, while TCRdb's copy carries only in-frame clones and drops some. Of roughly 230,000 clones listed, about 87% are singletons. The sequencing sample was made of peripheral blood. Source of these receptors: a man between 70 and 80 years old with acute or convalescent COVID-19.

The genes are TRBV7-9 and TRBJ2-1; TRBD2 matches at 10 bases. Trimming at V came to 4 bases and at J to 5 bases, leaving 5 bases not matched to a gene. The CDR3 covers 15 residues. Germline V gives CDR1 SEHNR, CDR2 FQNEAQ (reference sequence). CDR3 region: CASSSRTSGNNEQFF. CDR3 nucleotide sequence: TGTGCCAGCAGCTCAAGGACTAGCGGCAACAATGAGCAGTTCTTC.

V and J are TRBV7-3 and TRBJ2-2; 7 bases agree with TRBD2. Germline-derived CDR1 and CDR2 are SGHTA and FQGTGA. The CDR3 totals 13 residues. With 5 bases clipped from V and 5 bases from J, the junction kept 2 bases outside the gene matches. CDR3 residues: CASSRGGTGELFF. For the CDR3, the DNA is TGTGCCAGCAGCAGGGGAGGGACCGGGGAGCTGTTTTTT.

The chain has TRBV9 and TRBJ2-2, with D unresolved. Trimming left V 2 bases short and J 4 bases short, with 9 bases between. CDR1 SGDLS and CDR2 YYNGEE come from the germline V gene. CDR3 length equals 14 residues. The CDR3 reads CASSVGPGTGELFF. CDR3 nucleotides: TGTGCCAGCAGCGTCGGCCCGGGCACCGGGGAGCTGTTTTTT.

The chain links TRBV19 to TRBJ2-1; D possibly corresponds to TRBD1 (5 bases). Germline CDR1 LNHDA, CDR2 SQIVND (reference sequence). The germline V and J ends were trimmed by 5 bases and 0 bases, with 11 bases remaining between them. The CDR3 loop spans 15 amino acids. CDR3 DNA: TGTGCCAGTAGTCCTCAGGGAATCTCCTACAATGAGCAGTTCTTC. Protein sequence: CASSPQGISYNEQFF.

V is TRBV24-1 and J is TRBJ2-1; TRBD2 agrees at 7 bases. Trimming took 5 bases from V and 6 from J; bases not matched to a gene: 3. Germline CDR1 and CDR2: KGHDR and SFDVKD. The CDR3 extends over 13 amino acids. The CDR3 loop is CATSGSGSNEQFF. CDR3 nucleotides: TGTGCCACCAGTGGTAGCGGGTCCAATGAGCAGTTCTTC.

Here the CDR3 reads CAGEKEQYF. The DNA for the CDR3 is TGTGCCGGAGAGAAGGAGCAGTACTTC. The chain is built from TRBV21-1 and TRBJ2-7; TRBD2, the table's D call, lacks a check against the DNA. TRBV21-1 is tagged as a pseudogene. The CDR3 runs to 9 residues.

V is TRBV6-5 and J is TRBJ1-1, with 9 bases lining up with TRBD1. This CDR3 spans 14 amino acids. V dropped 4 bases and J dropped 6; count of bases not matched to a gene: 6. Germline V gives CDR1 MNHEY, CDR2 SVGAGI. CDR3 sequence reads: CASSSDRGVAEAFF. In nucleotides, the CDR3 is TGTGCCAGCAGTTCGGACAGGGGAGTCGCTGAAGCTTTCTTT.

J is TRBJ1-1 and V is TRBV18, with 7 bases that match TRBD1. The germline V gene encodes CDR1 KGHSH and CDR2 LQKENI. This CDR3 is 15 amino acids long. Trimming cost V 6 bases and J 1 base; bases outside gene matches: 8. CDR3 in amino acids: CASSPKGGPNTEAFF. The DNA of the CDR3 is TGTGCCAGCTCCCCAAAAGGGGGCCCGAACACTGAAGCTTTCTTT.

The chain is built from TRBV18 and TRBJ2-1, with 10 nucleotides matching TRBD1. Losses at the gene ends were 2 bases for V and 9 bases for J; bases not matched to a gene: 4. The CDR3 runs to 14 residues. Looked up from germline, CDR1 is KGHSH and CDR2 is LQKENI. CDR3 nucleotide sequence: TGTGCCAGCTCACCAGGGACAGGGGATGGTGAGCAGTTCTTC. As protein: CASSPGTGDGEQFF.

The chain uses TRBV5-6 and TRBJ2-1; possibly TRBD1 for D (6 bases). V lost 2 bases and J lost 7, with 19 bases in between. The length of the CDR3 is 16 residues. Germline values: CDR1 SGHDT, CDR2 YYEEEE. The CDR3 DNA reads as TGTGCCAGCAGCTTACGATCAAGGGGGAACACGAATGAGCAGTTCTTC. Translated, it gives CASSLRSRGNTNEQFF.

This chain links TRBV5-1 with TRBJ2-4, with D possibly matching TRBD1 (5 bases). The V end lost 3 bases, the J end lost 9 bases, and 16 bases lay between the germline ends. Per the germline V gene, CDR1 is SGHRS and CDR2 is YFSETQ. The CDR3 contains 14 residues. Here the CDR3 reads CASSYDRGEGIQYF. CDR3 nucleotide sequence: TGCGCCAGCAGCTACGACAGAGGAGAAGGCATTCAGTACTTC.

The chain links TRBV7-2 to TRBJ1-5, with 8 positions matching TRBD1. The V and J ends lost 1 base and 6 bases, in that order; junction bases with no gene match: 5. Germline CDR1 SGHTA, CDR2 FQGNSA. The CDR3 is 15 residues long. The chain's CDR3 is CASSLGGQVSQPQHF. Written as DNA, the CDR3 is TGTGCCAGCAGCTTAGGGGGACAGGTGAGTCAGCCCCAGCATTTT.

The chain combines TRBV7-9 with TRBJ2-2; D is possibly TRBD2 (6 bases). Germline lookup yields CDR1 SEHNR and CDR2 FQNEAQ (reference sequence). The length of the CDR3 is 13 residues. V gave up 5 bases and J gave up 4 bases, with 8 bases separating them. CDR3 DNA sequence: TGTGCCAGCAGCGAGGAGGGCACCGGGGAGCTGTTTTTT. This encodes CASSEEGTGELFF.

This chain uses TRBV18 with TRBJ2-1; weak D call: TRBD2 (6 bases). V lost 4 bases, J lost 2 bases, and 9 bases lay in between. The CDR3 totals 14 residues. The germline gives CDR1 KGHSH, CDR2 LQKENI. This CDR3 is CASSLGEAYNEQFF. Here the CDR3 DNA reads TGTGCCAGCTCACTTGGGGAGGCCTACAATGAGCAGTTCTTC.

J is TRBJ1-5 and V is TRBV7-8; D is perhaps TRBD1 (6 bases). Germline V gene data show CDR1 as SGHVS and CDR2 as FQNEAQ. The CDR3 consists of 15 residues. Trimming took 5 bases from V and 3 from J, leaving 14 bases between them. The CDR3 is CASSREGQYNQPQHF. The CDR3 nucleotides read TGTGCCAGCAGCCGAGAAGGACAGTACAATCAGCCCCAGCATTTT.

This chain joins TRBV7-3 and TRBJ2-2; 10 nucleotides agree with TRBD2. V gave up 2 bases and J gave up 7 bases; unmatched junction bases: 1. Germline lookup yields CDR1 SGHTA and CDR2 FQGTGA. The CDR3 runs 14 residues. The CDR3 region has the DNA TGTGCCAGCAGCTTAGGGACTAGCGTCGGGGAGCTGTTTTTT. Translation: CASSLGTSVGELFF.

The V gene is TRBV28, the J gene TRBJ2-7, with TRBD2 matching over 8 bases. The CDR3 contains 15 residues. CDR1 is MDHEN, CDR2 SYDVKM, per germline. V was pared by 6 bases and J by 3 bases, with 10 bases of the junction left unmatched. Written as DNA, the CDR3 is TGTGCCAGCAGACCTACTAGCGGAGGACTCTACGAGCAGTACTTC. Its translation: CASRPTSGGLYEQYF.

The chain has TRBV7-2 and TRBJ1-1; tentative D call: TRBD1 (6 bases). The germline V gene has CDR1 SGHTA and CDR2 FQGNSA. Trimming removed 5 bases from V and 0 bases from J, with 13 bases in between. The CDR3 contains 15 residues. CDR3 in amino acids: CASSPQTGLNTEAFF. For the CDR3, the DNA is TGTGCCAGCAGCCCCCAGACAGGATTGAACACTGAAGCTTTCTTT.

The chain combines TRBV10-3 with TRBJ2-5, with TRBD2 matching 16 bases. In germline, CDR1 is ENHRY, CDR2 SYGVKD. The CDR3 sequence is 20 residues long. V was pared by 4 bases and J by 5 bases, with 16 bases of the junction left unmatched. CDR3 coding DNA: TGTGCCATCAGTGTCGGTCGTGGGGGGACTAGCGGGAGGGCCCGGGAGACCCAGTACTTC. This translates into CAISVGRGGTSGRARETQYF.

The chain joins TRBV5-4 to TRBJ2-7; the match to TRBD2 covers 9 bases. Trimming removed 0 bases from V and 5 bases from J; junction bases left unmatched: 6. Germline CDR1 SGHNT, CDR2 YYREEE (reference sequence). The CDR3 sequence is 15 residues long. CDR3 protein: CASSLDGIAGDEQYF. For the CDR3, the DNA is TGTGCCAGCAGCTTGGACGGTATAGCGGGAGACGAGCAGTACTTC.

This clone appeared once. This chain uses TRBV9 with TRBJ1-3; 8 nucleotides align to TRBD1. The ends lost 4 bases at V and 3 bases at J; junction bases unmatched: 9. In germline, CDR1 is SGDLS, CDR2 YYNGEE. This CDR3 comprises 16 residues. This CDR3 reads CASSRTGRNFGNTIYF. DNA for the CDR3: TGTGCCAGCAGCAGGACAGGGAGGAATTTTGGAAACACCATATATTTT.

This clone was seen only a few times. The chain couples TRBV5-4 to TRBJ1-2; D is unresolved. CDR3 length equals 14 residues. The V gene's germline CDR1 is SGHNT and CDR2 YYREEE (reference sequence). The V end was cut by 1 base, the J end by 8 bases, with 15 bases between. Written as DNA, the CDR3 is TGTGCCAGCAGCTTGTTCTCTAGCTTTTCGGGCTACACCTTC. Its translation is CASSLFSSFSGYTF.

The rearrangement joins TRBV29-1 to TRBJ1-1, with D possibly matching TRBD1 (5 bases). The CDR3 has 13 residues. V was trimmed by 2 bases and J by 4 bases, leaving 11 bases between them. In germline, CDR1 is SQVTM, CDR2 ANQGSEA. The CDR3 sequence: CSVEQGWGTEAFF. The CDR3 DNA reads as TGCAGCGTTGAACAGGGTTGGGGCACTGAAGCTTTCTTT.

The rearrangement joins TRBV9 to TRBJ2-7, with 7 bases fitting TRBD1. CDR1 is SGDLS, CDR2 YYNGEE, per germline. The CDR3 runs 14 residues. J gave up 0 bases and V 3 bases, and 3 bases lay outside the gene matches. This chain's CDR3 is CASSEGTASYEQYF. The CDR3 nucleotides are TGTGCCAGCAGCGAGGGGACAGCCTCCTACGAGCAGTACTTC.

This chain links TRBV6-2 or TRBV6-3 with TRBJ1-1; D unresolved. In germline, CDR1 is MNHEY, CDR2 SVGEGT. The CDR3 length is 14 residues. Trimming shortened V by 0 bases and J by 1 base, and 6 bases separated the two germline ends. The CDR3 nucleotides are TGTGCCAGCAGTTACTCGAGGGAGAACACTGAAGCTTTCTTT. It codes for CASSYSRENTEAFF.

V gene TRBV6-5 combines with J gene TRBJ1-4, with D perhaps matching TRBD1 (5 bases). This CDR3 region has 12 residues. In germline, CDR1 is MNHEY, CDR2 SVGAGI. V was trimmed by 6 bases and J by 6 bases, leaving 8 bases between them. The CDR3 nucleotides read TGTGCCAGCAGCGTCAGGGATGAAAAACTGTTTTTT. Protein: CASSVRDEKLFF.

With respect to this clone: A much larger clone differs from this one at a single base, so this may be a read error. For the CDR3, the DNA is TGCGCCAGCAGCTTGCTGGACTCTAACTATGGCTACACCTTC. Its protein is CASSLLDSNYGYTF. This chain uses TRBV5-1 with TRBJ1-2; D unresolved. Trimming took 1 base from V and 0 from J, leaving 7 bases between them. The length of the CDR3 is 14 residues. From germline, CDR1 is SGHRS and CDR2 YFSETQ.

This chain joins TRBV2 and TRBJ2-1; 9 bases line up with TRBD2. V was clipped by 4 bases and J by 12 bases; unmatched bases: 13. Looked up from germline, CDR1 is SNHLY and CDR2 is FYNNEI. This CDR3 contains 15 residues. The chain's CDR3 is CASSAAGGRLGWQFF. The CDR3 region has the DNA TGTGCCAGCAGTGCGGCGGGAGGGCGGCTTGGGTGGCAGTTCTTC.

The rearrangement links TRBV5-5 to TRBJ1-6; weak D call: TRBD1 (6 bases). The CDR3 is made up of 16 amino acids. V was pared by 3 bases and J by 7 bases, with 17 bases between. Germline V lookup: CDR1 SGHKS, CDR2 YYEKEE (reference sequence). The CDR3: CASSSTMGASNSPLHF. CDR3 nucleotide sequence: TGTGCCAGCAGCTCGACGATGGGGGCATCAAATTCACCCCTCCACTTT.

The gene calls are TRBV7-2 and TRBJ2-2; D is uncertain. Germline CDR1 reads SGHTA; CDR2 reads FQGNSA. V was cut by 0 bases and J by 5 bases, with 7 bases left in between. The CDR3 has 14 residues. The CDR3 spells CASSLALQTGELFF. The CDR3 DNA reads as TGTGCCAGCAGCTTAGCGCTCCAGACCGGGGAGCTGTTTTTT.

The chain joins TRBV27 to TRBJ1-6; 8 nucleotides agree with TRBD1. Germline lookup yields CDR1 MNHEY and CDR2 SMNVEV (reference sequence). The CDR3 spans 17 residues. The V and J ends lost 6 bases and 7 bases, in that order; junction bases with no gene match: 14. As DNA, the CDR3 is TGTGCCAGCAGAACCGGGACAGGCTACCGAGGGAATTCACCCCTCCACTTT. It specifies CASRTGTGYRGNSPLHF.

The table lists this clone with many counts. The rearrangement joins TRBV7-3 to TRBJ2-2, with D hard to call. V lost 0 bases and J lost 3, with 5 bases in between. This CDR3 is 14 amino acids long. Germline CDR1 is SGHTA and CDR2 is FQGTGA. The CDR3 sequence: CASSLTVYTGELFF. The CDR3 bases are TGTGCCAGCAGCTTAACCGTGTACACCGGGGAGCTGTTTTTT. The variable domain in full, with the rest retrieved from reference TRBV7-3 and TRBJ2-2, is GAGVSQTPSNKVTEKGKYVELRCDPISGHTALYWYRQSLGQGPEFLIYFQGTGAADDSGLPNDRFFAVRPEGSVSTLKIQRTERGDSAVYLCASSLTVYTGELFFGEGSRLTVL.